The 17 T cell receptor beta chains in this list originate from one sample, sequenced in a study of T cell clonotyping in hematopoietic cell transplantation. Noted time point: recipient sample about 28 days before transplant, after cytoreduction. The repertoire was sequenced with immunoSEQ multiplex PCR; TCRdb's copy has only in-frame clones and lacks some. Among roughly 44,000 clones listed, 85% were seen once. Sequencing was performed on peripheral blood mononuclear cells, taken before stem cell transplant. These receptors were taken from a man in his sixties with acute myeloid leukemia. Some clones in this sample may be carry-over from other donors' samples.

This clone was observed a handful of times. The rearrangement joins TRBV2 to TRBJ1-2; TRBD1 is a possible D gene (6 bases). Trimming took 6 bases from V and 3 from J, leaving 14 bases between them. The CDR3 is 14 amino acids. Germline V lookup: CDR1 SNHLY, CDR2 FYNNEI. The CDR3 loop is CASRNGQTYYGYTF. The DNA of the CDR3 is TGTGCCAGCAGAAACGGACAGACCTACTATGGCTACACCTTC.

The chain uses TRBV6-1 and TRBJ2-2; the match to TRBD2 covers 12 bases. V lost 3 bases and J lost 4; bases outside the gene matches: 9. From germline, CDR1 is MNHNS and CDR2 SASEGT. CDR3 length: 18 amino acids. The DNA for the CDR3 is TGTGCCAGCAGTGACAGGCTAGCGGGGGGGCCCTCCACCGGGGAGCTGTTTTTT. Translated: CASSDRLAGGPSTGELFF.

The chain couples TRBV7-2 to TRBJ1-6; TRBD1 might be the D (5 bases). There are 14 residues in the CDR3. V lost 1 base and J lost 14, with 15 bases in between. CDR1 SGHTA and CDR2 FQGNSA come from the germline V gene. The CDR3 protein is CASSLDSVPGALHF. For the CDR3, the DNA is TGTGCCAGCAGCTTAGATTCGGTCCCGGGGGCCCTCCACTTT.

The CDR3 reads CASSLEGGRESPLHF. The CDR3 DNA reads TGCGCCAGCAGCCTCGAGGGGGGGAGGGAATCACCCCTCCACTTT. The chain carries TRBV4-1 and TRBJ1-6; a weak D match, TRBD1 (6 bases). CDR1 MGHRA and CDR2 YSYEKL come from the germline V gene. V was pared by 4 bases and J by 10 bases, with 17 bases between. The CDR3 contains 15 residues.

This chain connects TRBV9 to TRBJ2-3; D uncertain. Trimming pared 0 bases from V and 4 bases from J, leaving 9 bases between. Germline V gene sequence: CDR1 SGDLS, CDR2 YYNGEE. The CDR3 contains 14 residues. DNA for the CDR3: TGTGCCAGCAGCGTAGAGAACAGTCCAGATACGCAGTATTTT. Amino acids: CASSVENSPDTQYF. The variable domain in full, completed from reference TRBV9 and TRBJ2-3, reads DSGVTQTPKHLITATGQRVTLRCSPRSGDLSVYWYQQSLDQGLQFLIQYYNGEERAKGNILERFSAQQFPDLHSELNLSSLELGDSALYFCASSVENSPDTQYFGPGTRLTVL.

This sequence joins TRBV7-2 and TRBJ1-3; D unclear. Trimming removed 5 bases from V and 1 base from J, with 15 bases in between. The CDR3 loop spans 16 amino acids. Germline CDR1 and CDR2: SGHTA and FQGNSA. CDR3 DNA: TGTGCCAGCAGCCTCGTTGCCCCCAGGTCTGGAAACACCATATATTTT. Encoded protein: CASSLVAPRSGNTIYF. The full variable domain, in which reference TRBV7-2 and TRBJ1-3 provide the parts outside the CDR3, is GAGVSQSPSNKVTEKGKDVELRCDPISGHTALYWYRQSLGQGLEFLIYFQGNSAPDKSGLPSDRFSAERTGGSVSTLTIQRTQQEDSAVYLCASSLVAPRSGNTIYFGEGSWLTVV.

The gene calls are TRBV2 and TRBJ1-1; D gene unclear. The germline V gene has CDR1 SNHLY and CDR2 FYNNEI. The CDR3 extends over 14 amino acids. V was clipped by 5 bases and J by 0 bases, with 10 bases between them. The CDR3 DNA is TGTGCCAGCAGTACTGATCGGATGAACACTGAAGCTTTCTTT. Translation gives CASSTDRMNTEAFF.

The genes are TRBV2 and TRBJ1-5, with 9 bases matching TRBD1. This CDR3 is 14 amino acids long. Germline V lookup: CDR1 SNHLY, CDR2 FYNNEI. V was pared by 6 bases and J by 2 bases, with 2 bases of the junction left unmatched. The DNA for the CDR3 is TGTGCCAGCAGCCGACAGGGGGGCAATCAGCCCCAGCATTTT. Its protein is CASSRQGGNQPQHF.

The chain recombines TRBV30 with TRBJ2-3; perhaps TRBD1 as D (6 bases). Germline CDR1 and CDR2: GTSNPN and SVGIG (reference sequence). The V end lost 2 bases, the J end lost 3 bases, and 9 bases lay between the germline ends. This CDR3 has 13 residues. Here the CDR3 DNA reads TGTGCCTGGAGTCTACAGGGTACAGATACGCAGTATTTT. Amino acid sequence: CAWSLQGTDTQYF.

The rearrangement links TRBV7-2 to TRBJ2-2; the match to TRBD2 covers 7 bases. Germline loops: CDR1 SGHTA, CDR2 FQGNSA. J lost 3 bases, V lost 3 bases, and 4 bases had no gene match. The CDR3 consists of 15 residues. This CDR3 is CASSLGGLDTGELFF. The CDR3 nucleotides are TGTGCCAGCAGCTTGGGAGGGTTAGACACCGGGGAGCTGTTTTTT.

The rearrangement joins TRBV7-9 to TRBJ2-7, with D uncertain. The CDR3 consists of 12 residues. The germline V gene encodes CDR1 SEHNR and CDR2 FQNEAQ (reference sequence). Trimming shortened V by 3 bases and J by 4 bases, and 7 bases separated the two germline ends. The CDR3 loop is CASSLGMYEQYF. The CDR3, as DNA: TGTGCCAGCAGCTTGGGTATGTACGAGCAGTACTTC.

This chain uses TRBV5-1 with TRBJ2-7; the match to TRBD2 covers 7 bases. CDR1 is SGHRS, CDR2 YFSETQ, per germline. The CDR3 spans 14 residues. The J segment lost 2 bases and the V segment lost 4 bases, leaving 6 bases of the junction unmatched. The CDR3 region has the DNA TGCGCCAGCAGCCGGGAGGCTCCTCCCTACGAGCAGTACTTC. It codes for CASSREAPPYEQYF.

The CDR3 sequence: CASSRQGGNSPLHF. CDR3 bases: TGTGCCAGTAGTAGACAGGGCGGTAATTCACCCCTCCACTTT. V gene TRBV19 combines with J gene TRBJ1-6; 7 positions agree with TRBD1. This CDR3 is 14 amino acids long. CDR1 is LNHDA and CDR2 is SQIVND in the germline V gene (reference sequence). J lost 6 bases, V lost 4 bases, and 3 bases had no gene match.

The chain employs TRBV4-1 and TRBJ2-3; TRBD2 matches 8 bases. The CDR3 has 15 amino acids. With 0 bases clipped from V and 5 bases from J, the junction kept 4 bases outside the gene matches. Germline lookup yields CDR1 MGHRA and CDR2 YSYEKL. The CDR3 loop reads CASSQDPGGRDTQYF. In DNA form, the CDR3 reads TGCGCCAGCAGCCAAGATCCGGGGGGGAGAGATACGCAGTATTTT.

The chain uses TRBV25-1 and TRBJ2-5; 9 bases are shared with TRBD2. The J segment lost 4 bases and the V segment lost 2 bases, leaving 8 bases of the junction unmatched. Germline V lookup: CDR1 MGHDK, CDR2 SYGVNS. The CDR3 is 16 amino acids. CDR3 loop: CASSEPGGGARETQYF. The DNA of the CDR3 is TGTGCCAGCAGTGAACCTGGCGGGGGGGCTAGAGAGACCCAGTACTTC.

This chain links TRBV9 with TRBJ1-2; 11 bases are shared with TRBD1. This CDR3 is 15 amino acids long. Germline V gives CDR1 SGDLS, CDR2 YYNGEE. V was clipped by 3 bases and J by 6 bases; unmatched bases: 7. Here the CDR3 DNA reads TGTGCCAGCAGCGAGGAGGACAGGGGGCCGAATGGCTACACCTTC. Protein product: CASSEEDRGPNGYTF.

The chain carries TRBV4-3 and TRBJ2-7; 8 nucleotides align to TRBD2. The CDR3 spans 14 residues. J gave up 5 bases and V 0 bases, and 3 bases lay outside the gene matches. Germline V gene lookup returns CDR1 LGHNA and CDR2 YSLEER. CDR3 DNA: TGCGCCAGCAGCCAAGAAGGGACTAGGCACGAGCAGTACTTC. Translated: CASSQEGTRHEQYF.